These T cell receptor beta chains were read from a single sample in a study of blood T cell repertoires in COVID-19. Data came from immunoSEQ multiplex PCR; TCRdb stores just in-frame clones and leaves some out. The sample includes 150,000 to 200,000 clones, less than 85% seen only once; the top ten take 4% to 6.5%. Source material: PBMCs or T cells enriched from blood (not recorded which). These receptor sequences come from a woman in her fifties or sixties with acute COVID-19. Each CDR3 is given with its conserved first and last residue. Each record gives: J gene, CDR3 length, V gene, D gene, clone size, CDR3 DNA, CDR3 protein. The D gene is left open where the match is weak. Rows may omit the clone size; those that give it use once, few, many or a size class.

TRBJ2-5,15,TRBV3-1/TRBV3-2,TRBD2,-,TGTGCCAGCAGCTTACGACTAGCAGAGCAAGAGACCCAGTACTTC,CASSLRLAEQETQYF
TRBJ2-3,14,TRBV7-2,TRBD1,-,TGTGCCAGCAGCACGACGGACAGGGGAGATACGCAGTATTTT,CASSTTDRGDTQYF
TRBJ1-2,14,TRBV4-3,-,few,TGCGCCAGCAGCCACGGCCTCGGGACAAGGGGCTACACCTTC,CASSHGLGTRGYTF
TRBJ2-2,13,TRBV7-2,-,-,TGTGCCAGCAGCAGATCGAGCGGCGGGGAGCTGTTTTTT,CASSRSSGGELFF
TRBJ1-4,17,TRBV27,TRBD1,-,TGTGCCAGCAGTTCTCTAGCCTCTACAGGGGTGGGAGAAAAACTGTTTTTT,CASSSLASTGVGEKLFF
TRBJ1-2,16,TRBV5-1,TRBD1,-,TGCGCCAGCAGCTTAGTGGGACAGGGACCCAACTATGGCTACACCTTC,CASSLVGQGPNYGYTF
TRBJ1-1,15,TRBV4-1,-,-,TGCGCCAGCAGCCAAGTAGGGGTAGTGGGCACTGAAGCTTTCTTT,CASSQVGVVGTEAFF
TRBJ2-1,13,TRBV12-3/TRBV12-4,-,once,TGTGCCAGCAGCCTTGGACAGACCAATGAGCAGTTCTTC,CASSLGQTNEQFF
TRBJ2-7,14,TRBV19,TRBD2,-,TGTGCCAGTAGTGGGGGACTAGCTTCCTACGAGCAGTACTTC,CASSGGLASYEQYF
TRBJ2-3,15,TRBV11-3,TRBD1,-,TGTGCCAGCAGCTTATCCACAGGGGAAACAGATACGCAGTATTTT,CASSLSTGETDTQYF
TRBJ1-6,17,TRBV5-4,TRBD1,-,TGTGCCAGCAGCTTGTTCAGGGGGCCGTTTGCGAATTCACCCCTCCACTTT,CASSLFRGPFANSPLHF
TRBJ1-2,13,TRBV5-1,TRBD1,-,TGCGCCAGCAGCACGGAGGGGGCCCGGGGCTACACCTTC,CASSTEGARGYTF
TRBJ2-3,15,TRBV5-1,-,-,TGCGCCAGCAGACTAGGAGGGCAGGCGGGAGATACGCAGTATTTT,CASRLGGQAGDTQYF
TRBJ1-6,15,TRBV5-1,-,-,TGCGCCAGCAGCACCAACCAGGGCCAGGGGTCACCCCTCCACTTT,CASSTNQGQGSPLHF
TRBJ1-1,16,TRBV7-8,-,-,TGTGCCAGCAGCTCCGTCAGGGTAATGACGAACACTGAAGCTTTCTTT,CASSSVRVMTNTEAFF
TRBJ2-3,15,TRBV7-9,-,-,TGTGCCAGCAGCTTAGCTGGGGGGTTGGCAGATACGCAGTATTTT,CASSLAGGLADTQYF
TRBJ2-3,15,TRBV18,-,-,TGTGCCAGCTCACCTGGGGGGAAACGCACAGATACGCAGTATTTT,CASSPGGKRTDTQYF
TRBJ2-7,17,TRBV14,TRBD2,once,TGTGCCAGCAGCCGGATGTCCGGGACTAGCGGGGCCTACGAGCAGTACTTC,CASSRMSGTSGAYEQYF
TRBJ1-2,18,TRBV7-2,TRBD1,-,TGTGCCAGCAGCTTAGCGTTTCCCGGACAGGCCGCTAACTATGGCTACACCTTC,CASSLAFPGQAANYGYTF
TRBJ2-3,18,TRBV7-9,TRBD2,few,TGTGCCAGCAGCCCTGGACTAGCGGGGGGGCTAAGCACAGATACGCAGTATTTT,CASSPGLAGGLSTDTQYF
TRBJ2-7,16,TRBV6-6,TRBD2,-,TGTGCCAGCTGGGTGACTGGCGGGAGAGGGAGTCTGGAGCAGTACTTC,CASWVTGGRGSLEQYF
TRBJ2-5,9,TRBV10-3,-,-,TGTGCCACCAAAGAGACCCAGTACTTC,CATKETQYF
TRBJ1-6,15,TRBV4-2,-,-,TGTGCCAGCAGCCAAGCTGAGACCTATAATTCACCCCTCCACTTT,CASSQAETYNSPLHF
TRBJ2-1,15,TRBV7-9,-,-,TGTGCCAGCAGCCCCAAGCCGCGGCTTAGCAATGAGCAGTTCTTC,CASSPKPRLSNEQFF
TRBJ2-5,20,TRBV28,TRBD2,-,TGTGCCAGCACCCTCATCGGAGCCCGCGGGGGGGCCGCCGGGTGGAAGACCCAGTACTTC,CASTLIGARGGAAGWKTQYF
TRBJ1-3,15,TRBV4-1,-,-,TGCGCCAGCAGCCAAGATGGGGGGACTGGAAACACCATATATTTT,CASSQDGGTGNTIYF
TRBJ2-2,19,TRBV24-1,TRBD2,few,TGTGCCACCAGTGATTTTGGGTCTGTTGCGGGAGAGAACACCGGGGAGCTGTTTTTT,CATSDFGSVAGENTGELFF
TRBJ1-3,16,TRBV5-1,TRBD1,-,TGCGCCAGCAGCTTGGACAGGGGGATATCTGGAAACACCATATATTTT,CASSLDRGISGNTIYF
TRBJ1-4,13,TRBV11-2,TRBD1,-,TGTGCCAGCAGCCTGACAGGGTCCGAAAAACTGTTTTTT,CASSLTGSEKLFF
TRBJ1-3,15,TRBV28,-,-,TGTGCCAGCAGTACTTCAGGGAAGGGTGGAAACACCATATATTTT,CASSTSGKGGNTIYF
TRBJ1-5,14,TRBV5-5,TRBD1,once,TGTGCCAGCAGCCTGGGACAGTTCAATCAGCCCCAGCATTTT,CASSLGQFNQPQHF
TRBJ1-3,14,TRBV5-6,-,-,TGTGCCAGCAGCTGGGGACTCTCTGGAAACACCATATATTTT,CASSWGLSGNTIYF
TRBJ1-1,13,TRBV12-3/TRBV12-4,-,few,TGTGCCAGCAGCCGGGACAAAATTTCTGAAGCTTTCTTT,CASSRDKISEAFF
TRBJ2-3,15,TRBV27,-,-,TGTGCCAGCAGCTTTTCGGGCGGGTCTCAAGATACGCAGTATTTT,CASSFSGGSQDTQYF
TRBJ2-1,13,TRBV5-1,-,-,TGCGCCAGCAAACGGGGAACGAACAATGAGCAGTTCTTC,CASKRGTNNEQFF
TRBJ2-1,13,TRBV5-6,-,many,TGTGCCAGCAGCTTGAAGGACTCCAATGAGCAGTTCTTC,CASSLKDSNEQFF
TRBJ2-1,15,TRBV10-1,TRBD2,many,TGCGCCAGCAGTGATAGGGTGACTAGCTCAAATGAGCAGTTCTTC,CASSDRVTSSNEQFF
TRBJ2-5,14,TRBV10-3,-,many,TGTGCCATCAAAGAGACAGGGACTGAAGAGACCCAGTACTTC,CAIKETGTEETQYF
TRBJ1-1,12,TRBV19,-,-,TGTGCCACCGCGGCTAGAAACACTGAAGCTTTCTTT,CATAARNTEAFF
TRBJ1-2,13,TRBV12-3/TRBV12-4,-,-,TGTGCCAGCAGTTTATATCGGAGCTATGGCTACACCTTC,CASSLYRSYGYTF
TRBJ1-6,15,TRBV2,-,-,TGTGCCAGCAGTCAGGGCCACTCCTATAATTCACCCCTCCACTTT,CASSQGHSYNSPLHF
TRBJ2-5,14,TRBV6-5,TRBD1,-,TGTGCCAGCAGTTACGGGGACAGGGTAAAGACCCAGTACTTC,CASSYGDRVKTQYF
TRBJ1-4,16,TRBV9,-,few,TGTGCCAGCAGCGTATCCCTACCGGGGGGCGATGAAAAACTGTTTTTT,CASSVSLPGGDEKLFF
TRBJ2-1,14,TRBV7-2,-,-,TGTGCCAGCCGCTCGGTTGGCTCCTACAATGAGCAGTTCTTC,CASRSVGSYNEQFF
TRBJ1-3,13,TRBV12-3/TRBV12-4,-,-,TGTGCCGGGAGCGAGTCATCGGGAAACACCATATATTTT,CAGSESSGNTIYF
TRBJ2-2,16,TRBV5-1,TRBD1,once,TGCGCCAGCAGCCATGGCGTAGGGGGCAACACCGGGGAGCTGTTTTTT,CASSHGVGGNTGELFF
TRBJ2-5,13,TRBV6-2/TRBV6-3,-,few,TGTGCCAGCAGCCAAGCTGCTCGCCAGACCCAGTACTTC,CASSQAARQTQYF
TRBJ2-7,12,TRBV7-2,-,-,TGTGCCAGCATCTCAGCTCACTACGAGCAGTACTTC,CASISAHYEQYF
TRBJ2-3,17,TRBV3-1/TRBV3-2,TRBD2,-,TGTGCCAGCAGCCAACGTGAGCGGGAGTGGGGCACAGATACGCAGTATTTT,CASSQREREWGTDTQYF
TRBJ2-1,15,TRBV6-5,TRBD2,-,TGTGCCAGCAGAGGTAGCGGGATCATACACAATGAGCAGTTCTTC,CASRGSGIIHNEQFF
TRBJ1-4,15,TRBV30,TRBD1,-,TGTGCCTGGAGTGTAGGGACAGGTTATAATGAAAAACTGTTTTTT,CAWSVGTGYNEKLFF
TRBJ2-2,15,TRBV2,TRBD2,-,TGTGCCAGCAGTCTAGCGGGGGGGCGAACCGGGGAGCTGTTTTTT,CASSLAGGRTGELFF
TRBJ1-2,12,TRBV11-2,-,-,TGTGCCAGCAGCCCCGGAGACGGGGGCTACACCTTC,CASSPGDGGYTF